This TCR beta chain was documented in a study of cytomegalovirus exposure and HLA in healthy donors. PCR employed 60 Vbeta and 13 Jbeta primers. The data were produced by immunoSEQ multiplex PCR, yet TCRdb's version contains in-frame clones alone and is incomplete. The table lists some 150,000 clones, around 86% of them singletons. V lost 6 bases to trimming and J lost 1 base, with 8 bases between them. CDR3 size: 13 residues. The V gene's germline CDR1 is SNHLY and CDR2 FYNNEI. The clonotype was recovered from a woman aged 25 to 45 in good health and CMV-seronegative. J is TRBJ2-3 and V is TRBV2; D is perhaps TRBD1 (6 bases). Sequenced sample: PBMCs. CDR3 bases: TGTGCCAGCAGAAACAGGGGCACAGATACGCAGTATTTT. Its translation is CASRNRGTDTQYF.